This T cell receptor beta chain originates from a study of T cell repertoires in cytomegalovirus infection. Study information: It was recently identified HLA-C-restricted and well-studied HLA-B-restricted CMV epitopes that the study used. Matching HLA type and CMV infection were both indicated by public TCR beta signatures.

For this clonotype: Its antigen is currently unknown.

Notes on the study in general: Adding up the frequency of public TCR beta families identified people who carried CMV plus the relevant HLA. The response measured ex vivo was dominated by TCR beta clonotypes (HLA-C-restricted and CMV-specific).

The CDR3 has 16 residues. The germline V and J ends were trimmed by 0 bases and 1 base, with 10 bases remaining between them. Per the germline V gene, CDR1 is MNHEY and CDR2 is SVGAGI. Via MiXCR, TCRdb re-called the reads, giving one row per CDR3 protein. The table has roughly 730,000 distinct CDR3 sequences, roughly 33% seen once. The sequenced sample was cultured PBMCs, obtained from culture after CMV antigen stimulation. This TCR derives from a human donor in good health (CMV status not recorded). Some clones in this sample may be carry-over from other donors' samples. V gene TRBV6-5 combines with J gene TRBJ2-4; D possibly corresponds to TRBD2 (5 bases). The CDR3 DNA follows: TGTGCCAGCAGTTACTCCTGGCTAGCTGCCAAAAACATTCAGTACTTC. It codes for CASSYSWLAAKNIQYF.